The entry that follows covers one T cell receptor beta chain sequence. The antigen it recognizes is unknown. One base away there is no much larger clone; base qualities are not given. These data belong to a study of cytomegalovirus exposure and HLA in healthy donors (TCRdb year 2017). For context, the study as a whole: An earlier analysis of several hundred of the donors reported 250 to 300 Gb of sequence data and 100 million to 140 million unique TCR beta sequences from around 200 million T cells. Approximately 300 gigabases of sequencing data and tens of millions of unique TCR sequences were included in an early release covering roughly 700 HLA-typed donors. Of the roughly 400 genotyped donors, 75% to 85% were placed in the genetic ancestry cluster associated with self-reported Caucasian donors. The aim of the study was to test whether cataloging public T cell receptors could identify signatures of past pathogen exposure. The study profiled the T cell repertoires of some 610 subjects by immunosequencing and related them to cytomegalovirus serostatus. In addition to the first cohort of approximately 650 subjects, a separate validation cohort of 130 or so different subjects was used. To predict cytomegalovirus infection status, the study brought together high-throughput TCR immunosequencing, statistical association of individual TCRs with disease status, and machine learning. To study patterns of TCR occurrence, a later analysis re-analyzed previously published TCR beta repertoires from 600 to 750 donors and added high-resolution HLA genotyping. The later analysis used no new phenotypic data to find candidate immune exposures, relying instead on TCR beta sequences and their occurrence across donors. An earlier analysis of several hundred of the donors used high-throughput TCR beta sequencing to judge whether each TCR beta V gene segment behaved as functional or pseudogenic. Alongside the repertoire data, information on donor age, sex, ethnicity and CMV serostatus was compiled. A later genetic analysis used genome-wide SNP genotypes for about 65% of the 666 donors, treating that subset as a discovery cohort. Every repertoire in the discovery cohort had been generated on one and the same sequencing platform. HLA typing included class I and class II loci at four-digit resolution. Typing coverage differed by locus: A, B, C, DRB1 and DQB1 were typed in roughly 629-630 donors, DQA1 in approximately 520, DPA1 in 600 to 610, and DPB1 in just under 490. Roughly 5 DR-DQ haplotypes were handled as single units for association and clustering, since linkage in the cohort was strong. Among under 450 genotyped donors of the cohort, an average of approximately 240,000 unique TCR beta nucleotide sequences were sequenced per donor, roughly 18% of them non-productive.

Overall study outcomes, separate from this receptor: Three of the identified cytomegalovirus-associated TCR beta chains were confirmed in vitro to be specific for cytomegalovirus antigens. In a later analysis, several top co-occurrence clusters were reported to appear linked to parvovirus B19, influenza, CMV and Epstein-Barr virus. In the study, some 160 TCR beta chains were listed as associated with cytomegalovirus. For the cohort, immune exposure information was limited to CMV serostatus. In a later analysis, TCR association rates were found to vary across HLA loci, with the most associated TCRs seen for DRB1 alleles and the fewest for HLA-C alleles. Because counts were too low, roughly 16 rarely observed V segments, including chromosome 9 orphons, were left out of the earlier analysis of a few hundred of the donors. Linkage disequilibrium might explain the correlated functional status among segregating V segments, but an unknown experimental factor could not be excluded. In a later genetic analysis, a missense DCLRE1C variant was associated with V-gene and J-gene trimming of TCR beta chains, and the association was replicated in an independent cohort. A further reported finding was that TCR beta sequences accurately predicted the HLA-A and HLA-B alleles for most subjects in the first cohort. While some public TCRs were present in many individuals, most TCR sequences turned up only very rarely across donors. It was suggested by the authors that the approach could potentially be generalized to other disease states and immunological phenotypes. This cohort had only TCR beta chains sequenced, and the lack of alpha or paired-chain data limited which features could be detected. In a later analysis, most CMV-associated TCR beta chains were found to appear HLA-restricted, with HLA associations seemingly driven largely by CMV exposure. In both the original and validation cohorts, the classifier was reported to diagnose cytomegalovirus status with high specificity and sensitivity. Assigning TCR associations to individual alleles was difficult when HLA alleles, especially DR and DQ, strongly co-occurred. Compared with the roughly 720-donor mean, donors in an Asian-associated ancestry cluster had fewer N-insertions in productive TCRs, according to a later genetic analysis. Presence/absence analyses assumed roughly uniform sequencing depth across donors, an assumption that may not hold. An earlier analysis of approximately 530 of the donors showed that most TCR beta V segments appeared in productive rearrangements either about 87% or about 30% of the time, which broadly matched IMGT annotations. In a later analysis, HLA-associated TCR beta chains showed more clonal expansion and lower generation probabilities than non-associated chains that were equally common. A cluster of highly shared sequence variants was judged likely to be a technical artifact of the sequencing pipeline. Because HLA typing was unavailable for some donors at each locus, only the typed subset was used in association tests. A later analysis associated around 16,000 TCR beta sequences with specific HLA alleles at a false discovery rate of 0.05.

Libraries were constructed by the immunoSEQ multiplex PCR assay. The multiplex PCR relied on a mix of 60 forward primers for TCR Vbeta segments and 13 reverse primers for TCR Jbeta segments. The CDR3 region of rearranged TCR beta genes was amplified from genomic DNA by a multiplex PCR assay. The Illumina HiSeq System was used to sequence the amplified TCR beta libraries as 87-base-pair reads. Processing in the source paper ran as follows. A later analysis tallied 75 million to 85 million unique TCR beta chains across the roughly 610 repertoires, and about 12 million of those chains were shared by two or more donors. Raw reads were error-corrected and collapsed into unique sequences with a nearest-neighbor algorithm that merged closely related sequences to remove PCR and sequencing errors. Alignment of CDR3 sequences to IMGT reference sequences was used to assign V, D and J gene segments. For a sequence to be retained, a match of at least six nucleotides to both a V gene segment and a J gene segment was required. A rearrangement counted as productive if the CDR3 had no stop codons and remained in frame with V and J, and every other rearrangement counted as non-productive. Following IMGT convention, CDR3 was defined as the stretch from the second conserved V-encoded cysteine up to the conserved J-encoded phenylalanine. The earlier analysis of some 580 of the donors excluded any sequence lacking an unambiguous match to a single V gene segment. In an earlier analysis of about 590 of the donors, a V segment was called functional when productive rearrangements were above 56.7%, and segregating when the standard deviation between donors exceeded 5%. To diagnose cytomegalovirus status from the catalog of TCR beta chain sequences, a statistical classification framework was built. V and J gene assignment, in a later analysis, came from comparing TCR nucleotide sequences with IMGT/GENE-DB human TR gene sequences. A later analysis assigned CDR3 sequences and most-parsimonious VDJ recombination scenarios with the TCRdist pipeline. In a later analysis, every TCR beta chain was defined by the combination of its CDR3 amino acid sequence and its V-gene family, and reads without a unique V-gene family were dropped. In a later analysis, around 600 highly shared, low-generation-probability nucleotide sequences were removed to address suspected cross-contamination and a sequencing artifact. In a later analysis, a clonal expansion index was calculated for each public chain from normalized within-repertoire ranks of inferred template counts. In a later analysis, generation probabilities were computed with a VDJ recombination model fitted to out-of-frame rearrangements, and the resulting probabilities were checked against IGoR. Hypergeometric tests were used in a later analysis to score TCR-TCR, TCR-HLA and TCR-CMV co-occurrence, with a repertoire-size bias correction applied to the TCR pairs. To estimate false discovery rates, a later analysis permuted the HLA or CMV assignments 20 times. In a later analysis, co-occurring TCRs were grouped using DBSCAN, with TCRdist sequence similarity added in when clustering inside HLA-allele-positive subsets. Repertoires with fewer than 30,000 or more than 120,000 public chains, plus five repertoires with anomalous nucleotide sharing, were excluded from co-occurrence clustering. The source is immuneACCESS, and TCRdb retained only in-frame sequences with V and J called. Part of the clones is not carried over; for the studies checked, unresolved V genes explain less than half of this, and the remainder is unexplained. The V and J calls and clone size are taken from that table; D and trimming were inferred from the DNA. The sample has more than 85,000 clones on record, over 70% of them singletons. The top ten clones comprise roughly 1.9% of the sample.

In total, over 600 healthy bone marrow donors made up the cohort. At the time of sampling, all cohort members were nominally healthy, though unrecorded immune exposures were likely present. The donor was CMV seronegative and was included in the group of a few hundred seronegative cohort members. A peripheral blood sample was collected from each donor, and TCR beta sequencing was performed on peripheral blood mononuclear cells. The Qiagen DNeasy Blood Extraction Kit was used to extract genomic DNA from the blood cell samples. What was sequenced was PBMCs. This sequence was found in a man aged 30 to 45 in good health and CMV-seronegative.

The DNA sequence is given as TGCGCCAGCAGCTTGGCCGTCCAGGGAGAGGGGGAAAGGTTCTTT. This encodes CASSLAVQGEGERFF. The V gene is TRBV5-1 and the J gene is TRBJ1-1; the D gene is possibly TRBD1, with 6 bases matching. As encoded in the germline V gene, CDR1 is SGHRS while CDR2 is YFSETQ. Spanning cysteine to phenylalanine, the CDR3 consists of 15 amino acids. Solely the CDR3 DNA is kept, with 45 bases framed from the first base. V lost 0 bases and J lost 14 bases; the stretch between them is 23 bases long.